This entry lists 12 T cell receptor beta chains sequenced from one sample in a study of control samples from healthy donors and cancer patients. Produced via immunoSEQ multiplex PCR; TCRdb's table is partial and in-frame only. Of just under 150,000 clones in the sample, around 90% were seen once. Sequenced: blood. The receptor source for this set is a man aged 30-40 years in good health.

The V gene is TRBV27, the J gene TRBJ2-1, with D possibly called TRBD1 or TRBD2 (5 bases each). The CDR3 is 14 amino acids. Deletions cut 5 bases from V and 7 bases from J, with 15 bases between. The germline CDR1 and CDR2 sequences are MNHEY and SMNVEV (reference sequence). The CDR3 sequence is CASSPPGPMNEQFF. In DNA, the CDR3 is TGTGCCAGCAGTCCCCCGGGACCGATGAATGAGCAGTTCTTC.

The chain combines TRBV7-9 with TRBJ1-1; D is undetermined. From germline, CDR1 is SEHNR and CDR2 FQNEAQ (reference sequence). The CDR3 extends over 13 amino acids. Trimming left V 2 bases short and J 0 bases short, with 4 bases between. The CDR3 bases are TGTGCCAGCAGCTTATCTTTGAACACTGAAGCTTTCTTT. It yields the protein CASSLSLNTEAFF.

The V call is TRBV5-4, the J call TRBJ2-5; 9 bases align to TRBD2. Germline V gene data show CDR1 as SGHNT and CDR2 as YYREEE (reference sequence). V dropped 0 bases and J dropped 5; count of bases not matched to a gene: 5. The CDR3 is 15 residues long. The CDR3, as DNA: TGTGCCAGCAGCTTGGGACTAGCGGCGGAGGAGACCCAGTACTTC. Translated: CASSLGLAAEETQYF. The variable domain in full, completed from reference TRBV5-4 and TRBJ2-5, reads ETGVTQSPTHLIKTRGQQVTLRCSSQSGHNTVSWYQQALGQGPQFIFQYYREEENGRGNFPPRFSGLQFPNYSSELNVNALELDDSALYLCASSLGLAAEETQYFGPGTRLLVL.

This clone appeared once. The rearrangement joins TRBV19 to TRBJ1-4, with 7 bases matching TRBD1. The CDR3 is 15 amino acids. Germline CDR1 reads LNHDA; CDR2 reads SQIVND (reference sequence). Germline trimming cut 6 bases from V and 8 bases from J; bases unmatched to any gene: 12. The CDR3 coding sequence is TGTGCCAGTAGCGGAGGACCTCAGGGGGGGGAAAAACTGTTTTTT. Its protein product is CASSGGPQGGEKLFF.

The chain joins TRBV5-5 to TRBJ1-2, with D perhaps TRBD1 (6 bases). V lost 5 bases and J lost 6, with 14 bases in between. Germline values: CDR1 SGHKS, CDR2 YYEKEE (reference sequence). CDR3 length: 13 amino acids. The CDR3 protein is CASSPGGGHGYTF. The DNA of the CDR3 is TGTGCCAGCAGTCCCGGAGGGGGTCATGGCTACACCTTC.

This CDR3 reads CASSHSRGIATNEKLFF. DNA of the CDR3: TGTGCCAGCAGTCACTCGCGGGGCATTGCAACTAATGAAAAACTGTTTTTT. V gene TRBV25-1 combines with J gene TRBJ1-4; D is possibly TRBD1 (5 bases). The germline V and J ends were trimmed by 5 bases and 0 bases, with 16 bases remaining between them. The CDR3 sequence is 17 residues long. Germline-derived CDR1 and CDR2 are MGHDK and SYGVNS.

This chain uses TRBV18 with TRBJ1-1; 7 nucleotides agree with TRBD1. From germline, CDR1 is KGHSH and CDR2 LQKENI. CDR3 length: 14 amino acids. The trim removed 4 bases at V and 4 bases at J, leaving 6 bases unmatched. CDR3 region: CASSLDRTGTEAFF. Written as DNA, the CDR3 is TGTGCCAGCTCACTAGATCGGACAGGCACTGAAGCTTTCTTT. The full variable domain, in which reference TRBV18 and TRBJ1-1 provide the parts outside the CDR3, is NAGVMQNPRHLVRRRGQEARLRCSPMKGHSHVYWYRQLPEEGLKFMVYLQKENIIDESGMPKERFSAEFPKEGPSILRIQQVVRGDSAAYFCASSLDRTGTEAFFGQGTRLTVV.

The V and J genes are TRBV28 and TRBJ1-4; D is undetermined. In germline, CDR1 is MDHEN, CDR2 SYDVKM. This CDR3 region has 10 residues. The V and J ends lost 10 bases and 10 bases respectively, with 10 bases between them. Here the CDR3 DNA reads TGTGCCACTGGTTGGACAAAACTGTTTTTT. Translation: CATGWTKLFF.

The CDR3 region is CASTYFGGSTDTQYF. As DNA, the CDR3 is TGTGCCAGCACCTACTTTGGCGGCAGCACAGATACGCAGTATTTT. V and J are TRBV27 and TRBJ2-3, with D unclear. The V end lost 7 bases, the J end lost 0 bases, and 14 bases lay between the germline ends. CDR1 and CDR2 (germline): MNHEY, SMNVEV (reference sequence). This CDR3 region has 15 residues.

The genes are TRBV19 and TRBJ1-4, with D perhaps TRBD1 (6 bases). The CDR3 runs to 17 residues. CDR1 and CDR2 from the germline V gene are LNHDA and SQIVND (reference sequence). With 6 bases removed from V and 2 bases from J, the gap between germline ends came to 19 bases. In nucleotides, the CDR3 is TGTGCCAGTAGCCGAGGGGACATCGGGAGCACTAATGAAAAACTGTTTTTT. This translates into CASSRGDIGSTNEKLFF.

V and J are TRBV10-3 and TRBJ1-2, with TRBD1 as a possible D gene (5 bases). Between the trimmed V and J ends, which lost 6 bases and 6 bases, there was a span of 14 bases. The CDR3 runs 13 residues. Per germline, CDR1 ENHRY and CDR2 SYGVKD. The CDR3 sequence is CAISQTVSDGYTF. In DNA form, the CDR3 reads TGTGCCATCAGCCAGACAGTCTCCGATGGCTACACCTTC.

The chain recombines TRBV15 with TRBJ1-1; D gene ambiguous. CDR3 size: 14 residues. In germline, CDR1 is LNHNV, CDR2 YYDKDF (reference sequence). V lost 5 bases, J lost 2 bases, and 12 bases lay in between. The CDR3 region has the DNA TGTGCCACCAGCGATGAGGTTAAAAACACTGAAGCTTTCTTT. This gives the protein CATSDEVKNTEAFF.